The 27 T cell receptor beta chains in this list originate from one sample, sequenced in a study of blood T cell repertoires in COVID-19. TCRdb keeps only in-frame clones here, not all; method: immunoSEQ multiplex PCR. The sample contains under 250,000 clones, 86% of which appear only once. The sequencing input was peripheral blood. All receptors derive from a woman aged 80 or over with COVID-19, enrolled during active disease.

The chain joins TRBV28 to TRBJ1-5; 8 bases match TRBD1. The germline CDR1 and CDR2 sequences are MDHEN and SYDVKM. CDR3 length equals 16 residues. J was trimmed by 1 base and V by 5 bases; bases with no gene match: 7. In nucleotides, the CDR3 is TGTGCCAGCAGTCCGCGCGACAGGGGCAGCAATCAGCCCCAGCATTTT. The encoded protein is CASSPRDRGSNQPQHF. Using reference TRBV28 and TRBJ1-5 for the parts outside the CDR3, the full variable domain is DVKVTQSSRYLVKRTGEKVFLECVQDMDHENMFWYRQDPGLGLRLIYFSYDVKMKEKGDIPEGYSVSREKKERFSLILESASTNQTSMYLCASSPRDRGSNQPQHFGDGTRLSIL.

The chain recombines TRBV7-2 with TRBJ2-1, with TRBD2 as a possible D gene (6 bases). The CDR3 length is 12 residues. CDR1 is SGHTA and CDR2 is FQGNSA in the germline V gene. Deletions cut 5 bases from V and 10 bases from J, with 12 bases between. In DNA form, the CDR3 reads TGTGCCAGCAGCGGTAGCGGCTCCGAGCAGTTCTTC. This encodes CASSGSGSEQFF.

This clone occurred a few times. The V and J genes are TRBV7-2 and TRBJ1-2, with 7 bases matching TRBD1. CDR3 length: 18 residues. Looked up from germline, CDR1 is SGHTA and CDR2 is FQGNSA. V gave up 4 bases and J gave up 4 bases; unmatched junction bases: 18. The CDR3 nucleotides read TGTGCCAGCAGCTCGCAGGGGGGAGACCGGACAGCACCCTATGGCTACACCTTC. This sequence encodes CASSSQGGDRTAPYGYTF. The full variable domain, in which reference TRBV7-2 and TRBJ1-2 provide the parts outside the CDR3, is GAGVSQSPSNKVTEKGKDVELRCDPISGHTALYWYRQSLGQGLEFLIYFQGNSAPDKSGLPSDRFSAERTGGSVSTLTIQRTQQEDSAVYLCASSSQGGDRTAPYGYTFGSGTRLTVV.

Remarks on this clone: The identical CDR3 is also encoded by other nucleotide sequences in the sample. The rearrangement uses TRBV20-1 and TRBJ1-1; TRBD1 agrees at 9 bases. This CDR3 contains 15 residues. Germline CDR1 DFQATT, CDR2 SNEGSKA (reference sequence). J gave up 2 bases and V 3 bases, and 7 bases lay outside the gene matches. The CDR3 DNA is TGCAGTGCTAGTCGTGCGGGACAGGGAAACACTGAAGCTTTCTTT. Residues: CSASRAGQGNTEAFF.

Concerning this clone itself: The sample holds other DNA sequences that translate to the same CDR3. This chain uses TRBV6-1 with TRBJ2-7; the match to TRBD2 covers 7 bases. Unmatched junction bases numbered 3, after V lost 3 bases and J lost 4 bases. From germline, CDR1 is MNHNS and CDR2 SASEGT. The CDR3 runs to 13 residues. CDR3 in DNA: TGTGCCAGCAGTGAGCAGGGAGGGTACGAGCAGTACTTC. Translated, it gives CASSEQGGYEQYF.

The chain carries TRBV9 and TRBJ2-1; D possibly corresponds to TRBD2 (6 bases). The CDR3 has 15 residues. The germline V and J ends were trimmed by 4 bases and 1 base, with 12 bases remaining between them. The V gene's germline CDR1 is SGDLS and CDR2 YYNGEE. Written as DNA, the CDR3 is TGTGCCAGCAGCTTTTTAGCGGAGTCCTACAATGAGCAGTTCTTC. Encoded protein: CASSFLAESYNEQFF.

V gene TRBV19 combines with J gene TRBJ1-2, with D perhaps TRBD1 (5 bases). Germline CDR1 is LNHDA and CDR2 is SQIVND (reference sequence). Trimming removed 6 bases at V and 5 bases at J, with 25 bases between. This CDR3 spans 17 amino acids. CDR3 nucleotide sequence: TGTGCCAGTAGACCCATTGGACAACTATTTAGGGAATATGGCTACACCTTC. This encodes CASRPIGQLFREYGYTF.

This clone was counted only a few times. The rearrangement links TRBV28 to TRBJ1-5; possibly TRBD1 for D (5 bases). CDR1 MDHEN and CDR2 SYDVKM come from the germline V gene. The CDR3 is made up of 12 amino acids. Trimming cost V 4 bases and J 6 bases, with 7 bases left between them. CDR3 DNA sequence: TGTGCCAGCAGTTCCCAGGGTCAGCCCCAGCATTTT. Encoded protein: CASSSQGQPQHF.

CDR3 bases: TGTGCCTGGACCCCGGGAACCGGGGAGCTGTTTTTT. Protein product: CAWTPGTGELFF. V gene TRBV30 combines with J gene TRBJ2-2, with D possibly matching TRBD2 (5 bases). The CDR3 contains 12 residues. Germline loops: CDR1 GTSNPN, CDR2 SVGIG (reference sequence). The V end lost 4 bases, the J end lost 5 bases, and 8 bases lay between the germline ends.

This clone was recorded once. V usage is TRBV4-3 and J usage is TRBJ2-4; the match to TRBD2 covers 11 bases. Germline V gene data show CDR1 as LGHNA and CDR2 as YSLEER. The CDR3 loop spans 20 amino acids. The ends lost 0 bases at V and 0 bases at J; junction bases unmatched: 10. The CDR3 spells CASSQELAGGYNLAKNIQYF. CDR3 bases: TGCGCCAGCAGCCAAGAGTTAGCGGGGGGGTACAATCTAGCCAAAAACATTCAGTACTTC.

The genes are TRBV18 and TRBJ1-5, with TRBD1 identical over 8 bases. The CDR3 spans 15 residues. Looked up from germline, CDR1 is KGHSH and CDR2 is LQKENI. The J segment lost 7 bases and the V segment lost 3 bases, leaving 8 bases of the junction unmatched. In DNA, the CDR3 is TGTGCCAGCTCACCGTCGCAGGGGGCGGGGCAGCCCCAGCATTTT. Protein: CASSPSQGAGQPQHF. Drawing the rest from reference TRBV18 and TRBJ1-5, the complete variable domain is NAGVMQNPRHLVRRRGQEARLRCSPMKGHSHVYWYRQLPEEGLKFMVYLQKENIIDESGMPKERFSAEFPKEGPSILRIQQVVRGDSAAYFCASSPSQGAGQPQHFGDGTRLSIL.

The J gene is TRBJ1-5, the V gene TRBV6-5; no clear D. From germline, CDR1 is MNHEY and CDR2 SVGAGI. The V gene lost 6 bases and the J gene lost 4 bases, with 10 bases spanning the gap. The CDR3 covers 13 residues. The CDR3 region is CASSRRENQPQHF. The CDR3 nucleotides are TGTGCCAGCAGCCGGCGGGAGAATCAGCCCCAGCATTTT.

The chain joins TRBV19 to TRBJ2-7; D is ambiguous. The V and J ends lost 4 bases and 3 bases respectively, with 10 bases between them. Germline V CDR1 and CDR2: LNHDA, SQIVND (reference sequence). This CDR3 has 13 residues. The DNA for the CDR3 is TGTGCCAGTAGTACCCCGGTAGTCTACGAGCAGTACGTC. Its protein is CASSTPVVYEQYV.

The chain employs TRBV11-2 and TRBJ2-2; D ambiguous. This CDR3 region has 14 residues. Trimming took 4 bases from V and 5 from J, leaving 11 bases between them. Germline CDR1 reads SGHAT; CDR2 reads FQNNGV. In DNA form, the CDR3 reads TGTGCCAGCAGCTCACAACAGCTTACCGGGGAGCTGTTTTTT. It is translated as CASSSQQLTGELFF.

J is TRBJ2-1 and V is TRBV6-2 or TRBV6-3, with 10 bases aligning to TRBD2. Germline CDR1 reads MNHEY; CDR2 reads SVGEGT. V was clipped by 2 bases and J by 4 bases; unmatched bases: 5. This CDR3 spans 16 amino acids. In DNA, the CDR3 is TGTGCCAGCAGTTACGGTAGCGGGGGGTTATACAATGAGCAGTTCTTC. It translates to CASSYGSGGLYNEQFF.

This clone was found once. The chain carries TRBV19 and TRBJ2-3, with 7 positions matching TRBD1. Trimming at V came to 5 bases and at J to 2 bases, leaving 7 bases not matched to a gene. CDR3 size: 15 residues. Per germline, CDR1 LNHDA and CDR2 SQIVND (reference sequence). The CDR3 region has the DNA TGTGCCAGTAGTTCCCGGGACAGTCCCACAGATACGCAGTATTTT. Amino acid sequence: CASSSRDSPTDTQYF. The variable domain in full, with the rest retrieved from reference TRBV19 and TRBJ2-3, is DGGITQSPKYLFRKEGQNVTLSCEQNLNHDAMYWYRQDPGQGLRLIYYSQIVNDFQKGDIAEGYSVSREKKESFPLTVTSAQKNPTAFYLCASSSRDSPTDTQYFGPGTRLTVL.

V and J are TRBV4-2 and TRBJ1-6, with D unclear. The CDR3 consists of 16 residues. The germline gives CDR1 LGHNA, CDR2 YNFKEQ. The V gene lost 3 bases and the J gene lost 10 bases, with 19 bases spanning the gap. DNA of the CDR3: TGTGCCAGCAGCCAGGGCAGCAACCTACCCGAATCACCCCTCCACTTT. It codes for CASSQGSNLPESPLHF.

This clone was recorded only once. The genes are TRBV30 and TRBJ1-1, with D possibly matching TRBD1 (5 bases). This CDR3 has 13 amino acids. The germline V gene has CDR1 GTSNPN and CDR2 SVGIG (reference sequence). V lost 5 bases and J lost 1, with 11 bases in between. Here the CDR3 reads CAWARQTNTEAFF. CDR3 DNA sequence: TGTGCCTGGGCCCGACAGACGAACACTGAAGCTTTCTTT.

The chain's CDR3 is CASSREGGSGQPQHF. The CDR3 DNA reads TGTGCCAGCAGCCGGGAAGGGGGCAGTGGGCAGCCCCAGCATTTT. This chain uses TRBV7-2 with TRBJ1-5; 7 bases are a match to TRBD1. The CDR3 has 15 residues. Germline-derived CDR1 and CDR2 are SGHTA and FQGNSA. With V trimmed by 5 bases and J by 7 bases, 11 bases remained unmatched.

This chain links TRBV5-1 with TRBJ1-2, with 7 bases that match TRBD1. Germline V lookup: CDR1 SGHRS, CDR2 YFSETQ. The CDR3 is 14 amino acids. J lost 4 bases, V lost 4 bases, and 7 bases had no gene match. CDR3 nucleotide sequence: TGCGCCAGCAGCGAGGGGCAGGGGGGCTATGGCTACACCTTC. This codes for CASSEGQGGYGYTF. Together with reference TRBV5-1 and TRBJ1-2, the CDR3 gives the full variable domain: KAGVTQTPRYLIKTRGQQVTLSCSPISGHRSVSWYQQTPGQGLQFLFEYFSETQRNKGNFPGRFSGRQFSNSRSEMNVSTLELGDSALYLCASSEGQGGYGYTFGSGTRLTVV.

The chain carries TRBV30 and TRBJ1-5, with 8 bases that match TRBD1. Germline values: CDR1 GTSNPN, CDR2 SVGIG (reference sequence). J gave up 7 bases and V 3 bases, and 8 bases lay outside the gene matches. The CDR3 contains 14 residues. The CDR3 region is CAWSETGARQPQHF. Here the CDR3 DNA reads TGTGCCTGGAGCGAGACAGGGGCGAGGCAGCCCCAGCATTTT.

The V and J genes are TRBV6-1 and TRBJ2-7, with TRBD1 matching 10 bases. This CDR3 region has 17 residues. Germline CDR1 is MNHNS and CDR2 is SASEGT. V was pared by 4 bases and J by 4 bases, with 13 bases of the junction left unmatched. The CDR3 DNA is TGTGCCAGCAGTGGGAGTTTGGGACAGGGGTTCTCTTACGAGCAGTACGTC. This sequence encodes CASSGSLGQGFSYEQYV.

This clone appeared a few times. The V call is TRBV5-1, the J call TRBJ2-1; 9 positions agree with TRBD2. This CDR3 is built from 14 residues. J was trimmed by 7 bases and V by 4 bases; bases with no gene match: 6. CDR1 is SGHRS and CDR2 is YFSETQ in the germline V gene. The CDR3 DNA is TGCGCCAGCAGCCTAGCGGGGTCCTGGAATGAGCAGTTCTTC. Protein sequence: CASSLAGSWNEQFF. Together with reference TRBV5-1 and TRBJ2-1, the CDR3 gives the full variable domain: KAGVTQTPRYLIKTRGQQVTLSCSPISGHRSVSWYQQTPGQGLQFLFEYFSETQRNKGNFPGRFSGRQFSNSRSEMNVSTLELGDSALYLCASSLAGSWNEQFFGPGTRLTVL.

This clone was picked up one time. V is TRBV6-5 and J is TRBJ1-4; D is ambiguous. The length of the CDR3 is 14 residues. Trimming removed 0 bases at V and 5 bases at J, with 7 bases between. Germline CDR1 and CDR2: MNHEY and SVGAGI. The CDR3 is CASSYSEQNEKLFF. For the CDR3, the DNA is TGTGCCAGCAGTTACTCGGAGCAGAATGAAAAACTGTTTTTT.

This CDR3 reads CASSQGPPGGNSYEQYF. The CDR3 DNA follows: TGTGCCAGCAGCCAAGGTCCCCCGGGGGGGAATTCCTACGAGCAGTACTTC. V and J are TRBV4-2 and TRBJ2-7; 8 nucleotides line up with TRBD2. Germline V lookup: CDR1 LGHNA, CDR2 YNFKEQ. This CDR3 has 17 amino acids. V lost 1 base, J lost 1 base, and 9 bases stayed unmatched.

V is TRBV4-1 and J is TRBJ2-3; D is undetermined. The CDR3 covers 15 residues. V was clipped by 6 bases and J by 0 bases, with 13 bases between them. CDR1 is MGHRA, CDR2 YSYEKL, per germline. The CDR3 DNA sequence: TGCGCCAGCAGTCGTATCTCCTTTAGCACAGATACGCAGTATTTT. Translated, it gives CASSRISFSTDTQYF.

This chain links TRBV11-2 with TRBJ2-1; TRBD2 is a possible D gene (5 bases). The germline V and J ends were trimmed by 3 bases and 10 bases, with 7 bases remaining between them. Germline CDR1 is SGHAT and CDR2 is FQNNGV. This CDR3 is built from 11 residues. CDR3 sequence: CASSFGVEQFF. CDR3 in DNA: TGTGCCAGCAGCTTCGGGGTAGAGCAGTTCTTC.